This T cell receptor (beta chain) comes out of a study of blood T cell repertoires in COVID-19. Study information: From T cells, B-cell-depleted T cells, or PBMCs came the material, which was cDNA or gDNA.

Germline-derived CDR1 and CDR2 are MGHRA and YSYEKL. V lost 0 bases, J lost 5 bases, and 4 bases stayed unmatched. The CDR3 is made up of 16 amino acids. Only in-frame clones appear in the TCRdb table, and some are missing; sequencing was by immunoSEQ multiplex PCR. The repertoire holds approximately 290,000 clones, over 75% seen once, with more than 4% in the top ten. Residents of about two dozen US areas, aged about 18 to 95 years, made up the participants. Cohorts were assigned according to the clinical history that participants reported. The J gene is TRBJ1-5, the V gene TRBV4-1, with 10 nucleotides matching TRBD1. Specimen: PBMCs or T cells enriched from blood (not recorded which). The TCR originated in a woman in her 30s who had recovered from COVID-19. The CDR3 here is CASSQDAGTGDQPQHF. CDR3 coding DNA: TGCGCCAGCAGCCAAGATGCAGGGACAGGGGATCAGCCCCAGCATTTT.